A single TCR beta chain is shown here with its context. Its target is not known. CDR1 and CDR2 (germline): MRHNA, SNTAGT. Unmatched junction bases numbered 8, after V lost 6 bases and J lost 8 bases. The CDR3 contains 14 residues. These data are taken from a study of shared clonotypes between healthy human individuals. The study's findings and limits: Generally, naive subsets came out with larger estimated richness than memory subsets.

Source study methods: ImmunoSEQ yielded junction-only sequences lacking quality scores, so filtering differed. Measured with immunoSEQ multiplex PCR; TCRdb has only the in-frame clones, and not every one. Clone size and the V and J calls come from that table; the DNA yielded D and trimming. The sample records about 960,000 clones, approximately 80% being singletons. The clonotype comes from a man in his late teens or twenties in good health. This chain connects TRBV6-4 to TRBJ1-4; TRBD1 aligns across 8 bases. Specimen: memory CD4+ T cells sorted from blood. Subset here: CD45RA-negative fraction. The CDR3 nucleotides read TGTGCCAGCAGCGGACAGGGTACTGGAGAAAAACTGTTTTTT. It specifies CASSGQGTGEKLFF.